Listed below are T cell receptor beta chains from one sample, sequenced in a study of T cell responses to AZD1222 COVID-19 vaccine. Clones were read by immunoSEQ multiplex PCR, and TCRdb kept only the in-frame ones, dropping some. The sample yields around 130,000 clones, roughly 85% seen once. The specimen was peripheral blood, collected on day 0 of AZD1222 vaccination. The receptors were gathered from an adult in good health. The CDR3 runs from the conserved cysteine through the conserved F or W. A D gene is named only where the DNA matches it firmly. Only part of the rows carry a size: once, few, many, or a class if the clone is expanded.

TRBJ1-2,14,TRBV5-8,-,-,TGTGCCCCTAGGCGGCGGGGTACTAACTATGGCTACACCTTC,CAPRRRGTNYGYTF
TRBJ2-7,15,TRBV6-5,-,-,TGTGCCAGCAGTTACTTGCCGGGGGCCACCTACGAGCAGTACTTC,CASSYLPGATYEQYF
TRBJ1-2,14,TRBV7-2,-,-,TGTGCCAGCAGCTTAGGTGCACAGGGCTATGGCTACACCTTC,CASSLGAQGYGYTF
TRBJ1-2,13,TRBV9,-,-,TGTGCCAGCAGCCAAGACTGGGGGGATGGCTACACCTTC,CASSQDWGDGYTF
TRBJ2-7,13,TRBV4-3,-,-,TGCGCCAGCAGCCAAGATCGATACTACGAGCAGTACTTC,CASSQDRYYEQYF
TRBJ2-7,14,TRBV3-1/TRBV3-2,TRBD2,-,TGTGCCAGCAGCCGACGGGAGGGGAGCTACGAGCAGTACTTC,CASSRREGSYEQYF
TRBJ1-5,16,TRBV19,-,-,TGTGCCAGTAGTATTGAGGGCAGATATAGCAATCAGCCCCAGCATTTT,CASSIEGRYSNQPQHF
TRBJ1-6,14,TRBV5-1,-,-,TGCGCCAGCAGGTCCGGGACATCTAATTCACCCCTCCACTTT,CASRSGTSNSPLHF
TRBJ1-2,17,TRBV21-1,-,-,TGTGCCAGCAGCAAACTTCTCGCAGGGCAGGCTAACTATGGCTACACCTTC,CASSKLLAGQANYGYTF
TRBJ2-2,14,TRBV29-1,TRBD2,-,TGCAGCGCCGCGGGGGGCCCTAACACCGGGGAGCTGTTTTTT,CSAAGGPNTGELFF
TRBJ1-2,18,TRBV10-2,-,-,TGCGCCAGCAGAGACACCCCTGAAAGGGACATCGTAATTTATGGCTACACCTTC,CASRDTPERDIVIYGYTF
TRBJ2-3,14,TRBV7-2,-,-,TGTGCCAGCAGCAGTATGGGGAGAACAGATACGCAGTATTTT,CASSSMGRTDTQYF
TRBJ2-7,16,TRBV9,TRBD1,-,TGTGCCAGCAGCCCCGACGCCGGACAGGGAACCTACGAGCAGTACTTC,CASSPDAGQGTYEQYF
TRBJ2-7,15,TRBV24-1,TRBD2,-,TGTGCCACCAGTGCCGCGGCTAGCGGGGCAATGGAGCAGTACTTC,CATSAAASGAMEQYF
TRBJ1-6,13,TRBV4-1,-,-,TGCGCCAGCAGCCAAGACGGGTCTTCACCCCTCCACTTT,CASSQDGSSPLHF
TRBJ1-6,15,TRBV30,TRBD1,-,TGTGCCTGTAGGACAGGGGAATCCTATAATTCACCCCTCCACTTT,CACRTGESYNSPLHF
TRBJ1-6,16,TRBV19,TRBD1,-,TGTGCCAGTAGTAAAATTCAGGGGGCCATGAGTTCACCCCTCCACTTT,CASSKIQGAMSSPLHF
TRBJ2-1,15,TRBV29-1,TRBD2,-,TGCAGCGTCAGCGGGACTAGCGGTTTCTACAATGAGCAGTTCTTC,CSVSGTSGFYNEQFF
TRBJ2-1,14,TRBV7-4,-,-,TGTGCCAGCAGCTTAGGGGGGGTATTCCATGAGCAGTTCTTC,CASSLGGVFHEQFF
TRBJ2-2,15,TRBV5-5,-,-,TGTGCCAGCAGCTTGACAGGGATGAACACCGGGGAGCTGTTTTTT,CASSLTGMNTGELFF
TRBJ1-1,14,TRBV5-1,-,-,TGCGCCAGCAGCTTGTCCAGGGCTAACACTGAAGCTTTCTTT,CASSLSRANTEAFF
TRBJ1-1,14,TRBV18,-,-,TGTGCCAGCTCACCAGGGGGTAGGGACACTGAAGCTTTCTTT,CASSPGGRDTEAFF
TRBJ2-2,16,TRBV7-9,TRBD1,-,TGTGCCAGCAGCCTTATTTGGACAGGGCGAACCGGGGAGCTGTTTTTT,CASSLIWTGRTGELFF
TRBJ2-7,15,TRBV29-1,TRBD2,-,TGCAGCGTTGAAGACGTAGCGGGATCTGGCTACGAGCAGTACTTC,CSVEDVAGSGYEQYF
TRBJ1-3,17,TRBV5-1,-,-,TGCGCCAGCAGCTTGGAACCAGGGTGGATCTCTGGAAACACCATATATTTT,CASSLEPGWISGNTIYF
TRBJ1-1,18,TRBV4-2,TRBD1,-,TGTGCCAGCAGCCAAGAAGGGTCTCAGGGGGCCGTGAACACTGAAGCTTTCTTT,CASSQEGSQGAVNTEAFF
TRBJ2-1,17,TRBV9,TRBD2,-,TGTGCCAGCAGCGTAGGAGGACTAGCGGGAGGTCTCGGTGAGCAGTTCTTC,CASSVGGLAGGLGEQFF
TRBJ2-7,15,TRBV18,TRBD2,-,TGTGCCAGCTCACCGGAGACTAGCGGGGGAGGCGAGCAGTACTTC,CASSPETSGGGEQYF
TRBJ1-2,13,TRBV14,-,once,TGTGCCAGCAGCTTCCGGTCTAACTATGGCTACACCTTC,CASSFRSNYGYTF
TRBJ1-5,14,TRBV3-1/TRBV3-2,-,-,TGTGCCAGCAGCCAACAGGGTTCGGGCCAGCCCCAGCATTTT,CASSQQGSGQPQHF
TRBJ2-7,15,TRBV10-3,-,-,TGTGCCATCAGTGAGGGACTCCTCGCCTCCTACGAGCAGTACTTC,CAISEGLLASYEQYF
TRBJ2-3,15,TRBV2,-,-,TGTGCCAGCAGTGAAAGTCGGCCATTCACAGATACGCAGTATTTT,CASSESRPFTDTQYF
TRBJ1-3,14,TRBV9,-,-,TGTGCCAGCAGCGTAGGAGTCCCTGGAAACACCATATATTTT,CASSVGVPGNTIYF
TRBJ2-7,15,TRBV7-2,-,-,TGTGCCAGCAGCTTCTCTAGCGAACTTTCCTACGAGCAGTACTTC,CASSFSSELSYEQYF
TRBJ1-6,15,TRBV7-8,-,-,TGTGCCAGCAGCATAAGGACAGCCACAAATTCACCCCTCCACTTT,CASSIRTATNSPLHF
TRBJ2-7,15,TRBV4-3,TRBD2,-,TGCGCCAGCAGCCAAGAACTAGCGGTCCCCTACGAGCAGTACTTC,CASSQELAVPYEQYF
TRBJ2-3,14,TRBV6-4,-,-,TGTGCCAGCAGTGTGGCTAGCTGGACAGATACGCAGTATTTT,CASSVASWTDTQYF
TRBJ1-1,17,TRBV4-2,-,-,TGTGCCAGCAGCCAAAATATGTTTGATGAACGGGGCACTGAAGCTTTCTTT,CASSQNMFDERGTEAFF
TRBJ1-3,15,TRBV24-1,-,-,TGTGCCACGGGGTCGGGCCCCAGTAGTGGAAACACCATATATTTT,CATGSGPSSGNTIYF
TRBJ2-6,13,TRBV19,-,-,TGTGCCAGTAAGGTCTCTGGGGCCAACGTCCTGACTTTC,CASKVSGANVLTF
TRBJ2-7,13,TRBV27,TRBD1,-,TGTGCCAGCAGTCCTACAGGGGGCAGCGAGCAGTACTTC,CASSPTGGSEQYF
TRBJ2-1,11,TRBV2,-,few,TGTGCCAGCGACAGCTACAATGAGCAGTTCTTC,CASDSYNEQFF
TRBJ2-7,15,TRBV30,TRBD2,-,TGTGCCTGGACCCTTGCACTAGCGGGAGGGGACGAGCAGTACTTC,CAWTLALAGGDEQYF
TRBJ2-7,16,TRBV6-4,TRBD2,-,TGTGCCAGCAGGCTTTACCAACTAGCGGGAGCCTACGAGCAGTACTTC,CASRLYQLAGAYEQYF
TRBJ2-5,12,TRBV25-1,-,-,TGTGCCAGCAGTATAAGAAGAGAGACCCAGTACTTC,CASSIRRETQYF
TRBJ2-7,11,TRBV19,-,-,TGTGCCAGTAGTATTAACTACGAGCAGTACTTC,CASSINYEQYF
TRBJ1-5,13,TRBV10-3,-,once,TGTGCCATCAGAGACCGGGGCGATCAGCCCCAGCATTTT,CAIRDRGDQPQHF
TRBJ1-2,14,TRBV14,-,-,TGTGCCAGCAGCCAAGCCCTGGGACCCTATGGCTACACCTTC,CASSQALGPYGYTF
TRBJ1-5,15,TRBV4-2,-,once,TGTGCCAGCAGCCAAGGTGCGACCCTCAATCAGCCCCAGCATTTT,CASSQGATLNQPQHF